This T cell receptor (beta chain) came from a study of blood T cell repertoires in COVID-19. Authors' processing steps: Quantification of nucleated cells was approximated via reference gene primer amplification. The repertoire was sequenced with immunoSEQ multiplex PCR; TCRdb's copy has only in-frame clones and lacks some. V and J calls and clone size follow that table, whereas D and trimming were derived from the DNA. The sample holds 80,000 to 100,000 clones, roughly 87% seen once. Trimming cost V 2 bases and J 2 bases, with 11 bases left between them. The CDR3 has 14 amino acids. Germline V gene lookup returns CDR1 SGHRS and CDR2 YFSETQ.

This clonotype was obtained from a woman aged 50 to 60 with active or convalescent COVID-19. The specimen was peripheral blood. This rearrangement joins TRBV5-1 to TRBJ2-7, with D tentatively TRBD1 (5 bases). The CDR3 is CASSFDTGPYEQYF. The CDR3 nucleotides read TGCGCCAGCAGCTTCGATACAGGACCCTACGAGCAGTACTTC.